This TCR beta chain comes out of a study of tumor and adjacent non-tumor tissue in lung cancer. RNA was extracted from bulk tissue without any cell sorting. The normal lung tissue was taken more than 3 cm from the tumor edge. Comments on this clonotype: The antigen is unknown. The junction departs from the called germline gene at one end, perhaps through a read error.

Three rounds of nested PCR, following a modified ARM-PCR protocol, produced the TCRbeta library. From the multiplex PCR reads, TCRdb called clonotypes with MiXCR, one entry per CDR3 protein. The sample has tens of thousands of distinct CDR3 sequences, 64% seen once. Overall study findings and caveats: Tumor tissue had significantly higher TCR diversity than normal lung.

The clonotype originates from a woman between 65 and 79 years old with non-small cell lung cancer. The sample was distant non-tumor lung tissue.

The CDR3 nucleotides read TGTGCAAGCAACTTTGAGGGTACTGAAGCTTTCTTT. Its protein product is CASNFEGTEAFF. This rearrangement joins TRBV11-1 to TRBJ1-1; D is unclear. This CDR3 has 12 residues. The germline V gene encodes CDR1 SGHAT and CDR2 FQDESV (reference sequence).